This TCR beta chain was sequenced for a study of vaccination effects on CD4 cells after COVID-19. The study's findings and limits: Infection- and vaccine-induced clones contracted markedly late after vaccination.

TCRdb keeps only in-frame clones here, not all; method: immunoSEQ multiplex PCR. The sample includes some 25,000 clones, 73% of them seen just once. This CDR3 spans 15 amino acids. Losses at the gene ends were 5 bases for V and 4 bases for J; bases not matched to a gene: 9. Germline CDR1 KGHSH, CDR2 LQKENI. CD4+ T cells specific for antigen were expanded with viral peptide pools by the ViraFEST assay before sequencing. After more than 9 days in culture, the CD4+ T cells were isolated. Of the BNT162b2 and mRNA-1273 vaccines, participants received two doses of one or the other. Cultivation was performed at roughly 2 million PBMC per well with around 10 IU/ml IL-2 and 10 ug/ml peptides added. Regarding this clone: Its antigen is as yet unknown.

The sequencing here drew on CD4+ T cells from PBMCs cultured with SARS-CoV-2 spike peptides, taken after COVID-19 vaccination. This chain connects TRBV18 to TRBJ2-7, with 9 positions matching TRBD1. The clonotype was recovered from a human donor who received a COVID-19 vaccine. The CDR3 DNA follows: TGTGCCAGCTCAGAGCCGGGACAGGGAAAGTACGAGCAGTACTTC. As protein: CASSEPGQGKYEQYF.